The 22 T cell receptor beta chains listed next were all sequenced from one sample in a study of Ad26.COV2.S vaccination and SARS-CoV-2 variants. Assay: immunoSEQ multiplex PCR; the TCRdb copy retains only in-frame clones and omits some. The table has about 350,000 clones, about 92% seen once; the top ten hold 3.5% to 4.5%. The specimen was peripheral blood, collected after recovery from COVID-19. Source of these receptors: a human donor who had recovered from COVID-19.

This CDR3 is CASSQSSGAFYEQYF. For the CDR3, the DNA is TGCGCCAGCAGCCAGTCTAGCGGGGCGTTCTACGAGCAGTACTTC. This chain links TRBV4-3 with TRBJ2-7; 9 bases line up with TRBD2. This CDR3 is 15 amino acids long. Trimming at V came to 3 bases and at J to 3 bases, leaving 6 bases not matched to a gene. Germline CDR1 reads LGHNA; CDR2 reads YSLEER.

J is TRBJ1-2 and V is TRBV7-9; no firm D call. The CDR3 runs to 13 residues. Germline CDR1 is SEHNR and CDR2 is FQNEAQ (reference sequence). Trimming took 1 base from V and 2 from J, leaving 5 bases between them. The CDR3 nucleotides are TGTGCCAGCAGCTTAGGGATCAACTATGGCTACACCTTC. This translates into CASSLGINYGYTF.

This clone was recorded once. V gene TRBV29-1 combines with J gene TRBJ1-2; unclear D gene. Germline CDR1 SQVTM, CDR2 ANQGSEA. There are 11 residues in the CDR3. V lost 0 bases and J 8 bases, leaving 7 bases between the germline ends. This chain's CDR3 is CSVEDTGGYTF. DNA for the CDR3: TGCAGCGTTGAAGATACCGGGGGCTACACCTTC.

The J gene is TRBJ2-2, the V gene TRBV12-3 or TRBV12-4, with a weak D call TRBD1 (6 bases). CDR3 size: 13 residues. V gave up 7 bases and J gave up 8 bases, with 14 bases separating them. CDR3 in amino acids: CASNTGFSGELFF. The CDR3 DNA reads TGTGCCAGCAATACAGGGTTCTCGGGGGAGCTGTTTTTT.

This chain connects TRBV10-3 to TRBJ2-5; TRBD2 agrees at 7 bases. The CDR3 has 14 amino acids. The V gene's germline CDR1 is ENHRY and CDR2 SYGVKD. V gave up 0 bases and J gave up 5 bases; unmatched junction bases: 3. This chain's CDR3 is CAISESAGVETQYF. Written as DNA, the CDR3 is TGTGCCATCAGTGAGTCGGCGGGAGTGGAGACCCAGTACTTC.

This clone has only one observation. The V gene is TRBV10-3, the J gene TRBJ1-2, with D perhaps TRBD1 (6 bases). CDR3 length: 13 residues. Germline CDR1 is ENHRY and CDR2 is SYGVKD. V lost 6 bases and J lost 6, with 14 bases in between. CDR3 region: CAIRWGADDGYTF. The CDR3 DNA sequence: TGTGCCATCAGATGGGGGGCTGACGATGGCTACACCTTC.

There are a few counts of this clone. This chain links TRBV27 with TRBJ2-2; the D gene is possibly TRBD1 (5 bases). Trimming took off 4 bases at V and 0 bases at J, with 12 bases between the two ends. CDR3 length equals 16 residues. Germline lookup yields CDR1 MNHEY and CDR2 SMNVEV (reference sequence). CDR3 in DNA: TGTGCCAGCAGTTCCCTAGGCAGGGCGAACACCGGGGAGCTGTTTTTT. This codes for CASSSLGRANTGELFF.

The V call is TRBV9, the J call TRBJ2-2, with D hard to call. The CDR3 spans 17 residues. Germline CDR1 is SGDLS and CDR2 is YYNGEE. The V gene lost 0 bases and the J gene lost 2 bases, with 14 bases spanning the gap. CDR3 DNA: TGTGCCAGCAGCGTAGCTTTTTCCGTGCGAAACACCGGGGAGCTGTTTTTT. It yields the protein CASSVAFSVRNTGELFF.

This clone was observed once. J is TRBJ2-1 and V is TRBV12-3 or TRBV12-4; unclear D gene. V was pared by 5 bases and J by 6 bases, with 8 bases between. This CDR3 comprises 12 residues. CDR3 sequence (DNA): TGTGCCAGCAGTAAACTCAGCAATGAGCAGTTCTTC. Amino acids: CASSKLSNEQFF.

The V and J genes are TRBV6-5 and TRBJ1-2; the D gene is possibly TRBD1 (5 bases). Germline lookup yields CDR1 MNHEY and CDR2 SVGAGI. Trimming removed 0 bases from V and 3 bases from J, with 11 bases in between. The CDR3 has 15 residues. The CDR3 protein is CASSYSIGGDYGYTF. The CDR3 DNA reads as TGTGCCAGCAGTTACTCGATTGGGGGAGACTATGGCTACACCTTC.

V is TRBV19 and J is TRBJ2-3; TRBD1 or TRBD2 may be the D gene (6 bases each). CDR1 and CDR2 (germline): LNHDA, SQIVND (reference sequence). V gave up 1 base and J gave up 1 base, with 15 bases separating them. The CDR3 loop spans 17 amino acids. For the CDR3, the DNA is TGTGCCAGTAGTATAGGGAGGGGGACATTTCGCACAGATACGCAGTATTTT. Its translation is CASSIGRGTFRTDTQYF.

This clone was observed a single time. This sequence joins TRBV6-6 and TRBJ1-1; TRBD1 aligns across 7 bases. In germline, CDR1 is MNHNY, CDR2 SVGAGI (reference sequence). The J segment lost 3 bases and the V segment lost 7 bases, leaving 8 bases of the junction unmatched. The CDR3 consists of 14 residues. CDR3 nucleotides: TGTGCCAGCAACCCCGACAGGGTACACACTGAAGCTTTCTTT. Translated: CASNPDRVHTEAFF.

This sequence joins TRBV5-1 and TRBJ2-4; 10 bases map to TRBD1. V lost 5 bases to trimming and J lost 6 bases; unmatched junction nucleotides: 8. There are 15 residues in the CDR3. Germline CDR1 SGHRS, CDR2 YFSETQ. DNA of the CDR3: TGCGCCAGCAGAGAGGGACAGGGGCAGAGAAACATTCAGTACTTC. Protein: CASREGQGQRNIQYF.

The genes are TRBV11-2 and TRBJ1-1, with D tentatively TRBD1 (6 bases). Trimming took off 5 bases at V and 5 bases at J, with 18 bases between the two ends. This CDR3 contains 15 residues. Looked up from germline, CDR1 is SGHAT and CDR2 is FQNNGV. In nucleotides, the CDR3 is TGTGCCAGCAGCGTATCCCCAGGCACAGGGACTGAAGCTTTCTTT. As protein: CASSVSPGTGTEAFF.

The rearrangement joins TRBV5-4 to TRBJ2-5; 10 nucleotides match TRBD1. The CDR3 is made up of 14 amino acids. Germline CDR1 is SGHNT and CDR2 is YYREEE (reference sequence). Unmatched junction bases numbered 4, after V lost 4 bases and J lost 4 bases. This CDR3 reads CASSPGQGRETQYF. Written as DNA, the CDR3 is TGTGCCAGCAGCCCGGGACAGGGGCGAGAGACCCAGTACTTC.

This chain joins TRBV27 and TRBJ2-5, with D possibly TRBD1 on 6 matching bases. This CDR3 region has 16 residues. The germline V and J ends were trimmed by 5 bases and 4 bases, with 20 bases remaining between them. Germline V lookup: CDR1 MNHEY, CDR2 SMNVEV (reference sequence). As DNA, the CDR3 is TGTGCCAGCAGTGGGGGATTACAGGGTCAAGGAGAGACCCAGTACTTC. Translated, it gives CASSGGLQGQGETQYF.

The chain joins TRBV10-3 to TRBJ1-3; D is perhaps TRBD1 (5 bases). Germline V gene lookup returns CDR1 ENHRY and CDR2 SYGVKD. This CDR3 is built from 15 residues. Deletions cut 7 bases from V and 0 bases from J, with 13 bases between. CDR3 protein: CAITMDGGSGNTIYF. CDR3 nucleotide sequence: TGTGCCATCACTATGGACGGGGGCTCTGGAAACACCATATATTTT.

As concerns this clone: The germline gene is not matched at one end of the junction; a read error may be the cause. The DNA of the CDR3 is TGTGCCACCAGTAGAGGGGGCCTTGGAAACACCATATATTTT. Translated: CATSRGGLGNTIYF. The chain is built from TRBV15 and TRBJ1-3; TRBD1 aligns across 7 bases. CDR3 length: 14 amino acids. Germline V CDR1 and CDR2: LNHNV, YYDKDF (reference sequence).

The genes are TRBV9 and TRBJ1-1; a possible D gene is TRBD1 (5 bases). Germline-derived CDR1 and CDR2 are SGDLS and YYNGEE. The CDR3 has 15 residues. V shed 0 bases and J shed 3 bases, with 12 bases lying between them. The CDR3 sequence: CASSVGRGEHTEAFF. Here the CDR3 DNA reads TGTGCCAGCAGCGTAGGTAGAGGGGAGCACACTGAAGCTTTCTTT.

The genes are TRBV10-3 and TRBJ1-6, with no clear D. Trimming removed 4 bases at V and 13 bases at J, with 11 bases between. Germline V gene sequence: CDR1 ENHRY, CDR2 SYGVKD. This CDR3 contains 12 residues. The CDR3 spells CAISGRESPLHF. In DNA, the CDR3 is TGTGCCATCAGTGGTCGCGAGAGCCCCCTCCACTTT.

This chain links TRBV13 with TRBJ1-1; tentative D call: TRBD1 (5 bases). Trimming stripped 5 bases from V and 0 bases from J, with 22 bases between. The CDR3 has 18 residues. Germline CDR1 is PRHDT and CDR2 is FYEKMQ (reference sequence). DNA of the CDR3: TGTGCCAGCAGCCTCCTAGTTGGGACGGGCCTCATGAACACTGAAGCTTTCTTT. It translates to CASSLLVGTGLMNTEAFF.

The V call is TRBV12-3 or TRBV12-4, the J call TRBJ1-2; unclear D gene. V lost 4 bases, J lost 6 bases, and 12 bases lay in between. The CDR3 covers 13 residues. In nucleotides, the CDR3 is TGTGCCAGCAGTTCCGGTCCGCTACATGGCTACACCTTC. This gives the protein CASSSGPLHGYTF.